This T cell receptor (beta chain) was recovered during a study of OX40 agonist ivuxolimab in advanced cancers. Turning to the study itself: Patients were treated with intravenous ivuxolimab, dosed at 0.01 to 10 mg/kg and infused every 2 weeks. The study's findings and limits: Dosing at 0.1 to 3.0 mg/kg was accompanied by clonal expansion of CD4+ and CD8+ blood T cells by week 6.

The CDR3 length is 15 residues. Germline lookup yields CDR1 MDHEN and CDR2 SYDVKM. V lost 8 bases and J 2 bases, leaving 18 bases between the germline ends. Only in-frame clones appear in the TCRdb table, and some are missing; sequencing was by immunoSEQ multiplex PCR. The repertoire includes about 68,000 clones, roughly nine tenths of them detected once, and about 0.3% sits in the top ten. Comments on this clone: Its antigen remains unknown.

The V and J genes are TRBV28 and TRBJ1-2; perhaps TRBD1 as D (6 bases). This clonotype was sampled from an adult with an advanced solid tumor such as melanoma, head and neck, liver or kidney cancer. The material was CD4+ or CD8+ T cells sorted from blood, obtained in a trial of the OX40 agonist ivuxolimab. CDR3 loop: CASSFPRGNNYGYTF. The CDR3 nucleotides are TGTGCCAGCTCCTTCCCCAGGGGTAACAACTATGGCTACACCTTC.